The 8 T cell receptor beta chains presented below share a single source sample, sequenced in a study of blood T cells in healthy people across ages. A second roughly 6 to 11 cycle PCR used barcoded and J-beta primers. TCRdb redid the calling of the 5' RACE reads with MiXCR, one entry per CDR3 protein. The table includes roughly 1,500,000 distinct CDR3 sequences, about 35% detected once. The source material was blood. These receptors were obtained from a young woman in good health.

This clonotype was counted a few times. V and J are TRBV6-5 and TRBJ2-5, with D possibly being TRBD2 (5 bases). Germline loops: CDR1 MNHEY, CDR2 SVGAGI. V was pared by 0 bases and J by 6 bases, with 8 bases between. The CDR3 has 13 residues. The DNA of the CDR3 is TGTGCCAGCAGTTACTCCCGGACTCAGACCCAGTACTTC. Its protein is CASSYSRTQTQYF.

The chain joins TRBV7-3 to TRBJ2-5; weak D call: TRBD1 (7 bases). CDR1 is SGHTA and CDR2 is FQGTGA in the germline V gene. Trimming pared 5 bases from V and 0 bases from J, leaving 13 bases between. This CDR3 is built from 15 residues. The CDR3 here is CASSAGQKYQETQYF. DNA for the CDR3: TGTGCCAGCAGCGCGGGACAGAAGTACCAAGAGACCCAGTACTTC. The full variable domain, in which reference TRBV7-3 and TRBJ2-5 provide the parts outside the CDR3, is GAGVSQTPSNKVTEKGKYVELRCDPISGHTALYWYRQSLGQGPEFLIYFQGTGAADDSGLPNDRFFAVRPEGSVSTLKIQRTERGDSAVYLCASSAGQKYQETQYFGPGTRLLVL.

The chain links TRBV5-1 to TRBJ1-2; D perhaps matches TRBD1 (5 bases). Trimming took 4 bases from V and 6 from J, leaving 19 bases between them. The CDR3 is 15 amino acids. Germline CDR1 SGHRS, CDR2 YFSETQ. The CDR3: CASSPRQIHSNGYTF. CDR3 DNA: TGCGCCAGCAGCCCACGACAGATTCACTCCAATGGCTACACCTTC.

The chain uses TRBV24-1 and TRBJ2-3; D may be TRBD1 or TRBD2 (5 bases each). V lost 9 bases and J 3 bases, leaving 18 bases between the germline ends. The germline CDR1 and CDR2 sequences are KGHDR and SFDVKD. This CDR3 contains 15 residues. The CDR3 here is CATSGTRPQTDTQYF. The CDR3 DNA reads TGTGCCACCTCCGGGACCCGGCCCCAAACAGATACGCAGTATTTT.

This clonotype occurred many times. This chain links TRBV20-1 with TRBJ2-3, with D perhaps TRBD2 (5 bases). Trimming removed 1 base from V and 4 bases from J, with 9 bases in between. Germline loops: CDR1 DFQATT, CDR2 SNEGSKA (reference sequence). The CDR3 is 13 amino acids. The CDR3 DNA sequence: TGCAGTGCTAGAGGAGCGGTGGCAGATACGCAGTATTTT. This sequence encodes CSARGAVADTQYF.

The V and J genes are TRBV6-2 or TRBV6-3 and TRBJ2-7; D ambiguous. CDR3 length equals 12 residues. CDR1 and CDR2 (germline): MNHEY, SVGEGT. V was cut by 8 bases and J by 2 bases, with 10 bases left in between. The DNA for the CDR3 is TGTGCCAGCTGGGCCGGCACCTACGAGCAGTACTTC. The encoded protein is CASWAGTYEQYF.

This clonotype was counted between two and nine times. The J gene is TRBJ2-1, the V gene TRBV28; no clear D. Germline assignment: CDR1 MDHEN and CDR2 SYDVKM. The length of the CDR3 is 17 residues. V lost 4 bases and J lost 3, with 19 bases in between. The DNA for the CDR3 is TGTGCCAGCAGTTCTACCGGGCCCCTCTCCTTCTACAATGAGCAGTTCTTC. Translation: CASSSTGPLSFYNEQFF.

This clonotype has only a few counts. A much larger clonotype is one base distant, so this may be a read error. J is TRBJ2-1 and V is TRBV3-1; D uncertain. The germline V gene encodes CDR1 LGHDT and CDR2 YNNKEL (reference sequence). The CDR3 spans 13 residues. Trimming took off 2 bases at V and 9 bases at J, with 11 bases between the two ends. CDR3 sequence: CASSQSPDGEQFF. In DNA form, the CDR3 reads TGTGCCAGCAGCCAAAGCCCCGATGGTGAGCAGTTCTTC.